These 8 T cell receptor beta chains share one sample of origin, sequenced in a study of T-cell memory formation after mild COVID-19. Each CDR3 protein gets one entry after TCRdb re-called the 5' RACE reads with MiXCR. The sample holds 300,000 to 400,000 distinct CDR3 sequences, roughly 15% seen once. The specimen was PBMCs or a T cell subset sorted from them (not recorded which). The receptor source for this set is a man younger than 35 who had mild COVID-19 (a few samples of this study predate the infection). Cell type and time point are not known.

A few counts support this clonotype. The chain employs TRBV30 and TRBJ1-1; D is undetermined. The CDR3 covers 12 residues. Trimming cost V 3 bases and J 5 bases, with 10 bases left between them. Germline V lookup: CDR1 GTSNPN, CDR2 SVGIG (reference sequence). The CDR3 DNA follows: TGTGCCTGGAGACAGCAGAGAACTGAAGCTTTCTTT. This translates into CAWRQQRTEAFF.

This clonotype was seen repeatedly, ten times or more. The gene calls are TRBV19 and TRBJ2-6, with D perhaps TRBD1 or TRBD2 (5 bases each). The germline gives CDR1 LNHDA, CDR2 SQIVND (reference sequence). CDR3 length: 16 residues. Between the trimmed V and J ends, which lost 8 bases and 3 bases, there was a span of 17 bases. The CDR3 sequence is CASHRDRLGGANVLTF. CDR3 DNA sequence: TGTGCCAGTCACCGGGACCGCCTAGGTGGGGCCAACGTCCTGACTTTC.

This clonotype was picked up a small number of times. The chain carries TRBV7-9 and TRBJ1-4; D is perhaps TRBD1 (5 bases). Germline assignment: CDR1 SEHNR and CDR2 FQNEAQ (reference sequence). V lost 8 bases and J lost 8, with 18 bases in between. The CDR3 sequence is 14 residues long. The DNA of the CDR3 is TGTGCCAGCGGTAGGGCAGGGAAGGAAGAAAAACTGTTTTTT. Its protein product is CASGRAGKEEKLFF.

This clonotype was observed many times. The J gene is TRBJ1-1, the V gene TRBV4-1, with 7 positions matching TRBD1. CDR3 length: 14 amino acids. The V segment lost 6 bases and the J segment 4 bases; nucleotides outside the gene matches: 8. In germline, CDR1 is MGHRA, CDR2 YSYEKL. The DNA of the CDR3 is TGCGCCAGCAGAGCGACAGGGACGGGCACTGAAGCTTTCTTT. Translated: CASRATGTGTEAFF.

The chain couples TRBV5-4 to TRBJ1-1, with D tentatively TRBD1 (5 bases). From germline, CDR1 is SGHNT and CDR2 YYREEE (reference sequence). The ends were cut back, 7 bases at V and 6 bases at J, with 13 bases in the middle. The CDR3 spans 12 residues. CDR3 sequence reads: CASHTLGAEAFF. CDR3 DNA: TGTGCCAGCCATACGTTGGGGGCTGAAGCTTTCTTT.

There are many counts of this clonotype. The chain couples TRBV6-5 to TRBJ2-1; 14 bases agree with TRBD2. Germline V gene sequence: CDR1 MNHEY, CDR2 SVGAGI. Germline trimming cut 7 bases from V and 10 bases from J; bases unmatched to any gene: 12. This CDR3 contains 16 residues. CDR3 sequence reads: CASIAPGTSGGPEQFF. The CDR3 nucleotides are TGTGCCAGCATTGCTCCCGGGACTAGCGGGGGACCCGAGCAGTTCTTC.

The sample holds a few counts of this clonotype. This chain links TRBV24-1 with TRBJ2-5; D might be TRBD2 (5 bases). V lost 4 bases, J lost 2 bases, and 13 bases lay in between. The V gene's germline CDR1 is KGHDR and CDR2 SFDVKD. CDR3 length equals 15 residues. CDR3 in amino acids: CATSDRGSLQETQYF. In DNA, the CDR3 is TGTGCCACCAGTGACCGAGGGAGTCTACAAGAGACCCAGTACTTC.

Ten or more counts support this clonotype. The chain joins TRBV5-1 to TRBJ2-3; 7 bases are shared with TRBD2. In germline, CDR1 is SGHRS, CDR2 YFSETQ. The CDR3 totals 15 residues. The V gene end was trimmed by 0 bases and the J gene end by 2 bases; junction bases not matched to a gene: 3. The CDR3 loop reads CASSLGGSLTDTQYF. The DNA for the CDR3 is TGCGCCAGCAGCTTGGGCGGGAGCCTCACAGATACGCAGTATTTT.